Listed here is a single T cell receptor beta chain. The antigen is undetermined. Germline is not matched at one junction end, which may reflect a read error. The sample originates from a study of blood T cells in healthy people across ages. There are 16 residues in the CDR3. Notes on the study in general: A strong correlation was found between TCR beta diversity and the percentage of naive T cells.

The second PCR ran about 7 to 12 cycles with a sample-barcoded 5' primer and J-beta primers. From each sample, at least 3 million paired-end reads containing CDR3 were obtained. TCRdb processed the 5' RACE reads anew with MiXCR; each CDR3 protein has one entry. Among approximately 2,000,000 distinct CDR3 sequences, 35% to 50% were seen once, and the ten largest hold roughly 23%. The sample taken for sequencing was blood. The V call is TRBV12-3 or TRBV12-4, the J call TRBJ2-7, with 7 bases lining up with TRBD1. The receptor comes from a human donor in good health. The CDR3 region is CAGSLRGGPQSYEQYF. The DNA for the CDR3 is TGTGCCGGCAGTTTAAGAGGGGGCCCACAATCCTACGAGCAGTACTTC.